The 10 T cell receptor beta chains given below trace back to one sample, sequenced in a study of identical twins. TCRdb reprocessed the 5' RACE reads via MiXCR and lists one record per CDR3 protein. Among roughly 700,000 distinct CDR3 sequences listed, less than 10% were seen once. The same data also went into a second study, on yellow fever vaccine responses in identical twins.

Sequencing used PBMCs. Receptors originate from a woman under 30 in good health.

This clonotype was recorded at least ten times. This chain uses TRBV21-1 with TRBJ1-1; TRBD1, as called in the table, went unchecked against the DNA. TRBV21-1 is a pseudogene. The CDR3 sequence is 14 residues long. In nucleotides, the CDR3 is TGTGCCACGTGCAGGGCAGAACTTGGGGCTGAAGCTTTCTTT. Residues: CATCRAELGAEAFF.

This clonotype was counted only a few times. The chain carries TRBV11-2 and TRBJ2-5, with TRBD2 matching over 14 bases. The CDR3 contains 19 residues. CDR1 is SGHAT, CDR2 FQNNGV, per germline. V lost 6 bases, J lost 5 bases, and 17 bases stayed unmatched. CDR3 region: CASRPTSGGDAETGETQYF. DNA for the CDR3: TGTGCCAGCAGACCGACTAGCGGGGGGGACGCGGAGACAGGGGAGACCCAGTACTTC.

This clonotype appeared a few times. No DNA is shown, since the ends of the CDR3 on it are uncertain; the CDR3 is the one TCRdb lists. The V gene is TRBV29-1, the J gene TRBJ2-2. The germline V gene encodes CDR1 SQVTM and CDR2 ANQGSEA. The CDR3 comprises 12 residues, both ends counted. CDR3 sequence: CSVVFGAGELFF.

This clonotype was observed many times. The rearrangement links TRBV7-2 to TRBJ2-7, with 11 nucleotides matching TRBD2. The CDR3 spans 14 residues. Germline V gene sequence: CDR1 SGHTA, CDR2 FQGNSA. The J segment lost 3 bases and the V segment lost 6 bases, leaving 4 bases of the junction unmatched. CDR3 in amino acids: CASSPGTSGYEQYF. Written as DNA, the CDR3 is TGTGCCAGCAGTCCCGGGACTAGCGGCTACGAGCAGTACTTC.

The sample holds many counts of this clonotype. This chain links TRBV18 with TRBJ1-5; D uncertain. V gave up 4 bases and J gave up 5 bases, with 12 bases separating them. Germline-derived CDR1 and CDR2 are KGHSH and LQKENI. The CDR3 spans 14 residues. The CDR3 protein is CASSLNSPDQPQHF. CDR3 bases: TGTGCCAGCTCACTAAACAGCCCCGATCAGCCCCAGCATTTT.

This clonotype was seen at least ten times. The chain employs TRBV12-3 or TRBV12-4 and TRBJ2-7; D not resolved. The CDR3 runs 11 residues. V was clipped by 3 bases and J by 6 bases, with 6 bases between them. The chain's CDR3 is CASSLRFEQYF. The CDR3 nucleotides read TGTGCCAGCAGTTTGCGCTTCGAGCAGTACTTC.

On this clonotype: Relative to the germline gene, one junction end is altered; a read error may explain this. This chain uses TRBV7-2 with TRBJ2-7; maybe TRBD2 (6 bases). CDR1 and CDR2 (germline): SGHTA, FQGNSA. The CDR3 has 15 residues. The CDR3 DNA reads TGTGCCAGCAGCGTAGCCGTTGGCGGGACCTACGAGCAGTACTTC. Translating it yields CASSVAVGGTYEQYF.

This clonotype was seen at least ten times. The rearrangement links TRBV27 to TRBJ1-5; D is uncertain. CDR1 is MNHEY and CDR2 is SMNVEV in the germline V gene (reference sequence). The CDR3 spans 12 residues. Trimming removed 5 bases at V and 4 bases at J, with 6 bases between. The CDR3 DNA is TGTGCCAGCAGTCCGGGTAATCAGCCCCAGCATTTT. This gives the protein CASSPGNQPQHF.

In this sample, this clonotype turned up a few times. The gene calls are TRBV6-5 and TRBJ2-5, with 14 bases aligning to TRBD2. The CDR3 runs 18 residues. Per germline, CDR1 MNHEY and CDR2 SVGAGI. V trimming: 0 bases; J trimming: 5 bases; junction bases outside the gene matches: 8. The CDR3 protein is CASSYSGTSGSGLETQYF. For the CDR3, the DNA is TGTGCCAGCAGTTACTCCGGGACTAGCGGGAGTGGGTTGGAGACCCAGTACTTC.

In this sample, this clonotype turned up many times. The CDR3 region has the DNA TGCGCCAGCAGCGAAGGACAACCTCTAGATCGGCAGTACTTC. Residues: CASSEGQPLDRQYF. V is TRBV5-1 and J is TRBJ2-7; D is perhaps TRBD1 (5 bases). Germline V gene sequence: CDR1 SGHRS, CDR2 YFSETQ. V was clipped by 4 bases and J by 9 bases, with 20 bases between them. The CDR3 is made up of 14 amino acids.